The text below deals with one T cell receptor beta chain. Its antigen is not identified. Losses at the gene ends were 0 bases for V and 4 bases for J; bases not matched to a gene: 8. The CDR3 loop spans 17 amino acids. CDR1 SGDLS and CDR2 YYNGEE come from the germline V gene. The record originates from a study of cytomegalovirus exposure and HLA in healthy donors. Study as a whole: The platform used for the 120 or so validation repertoires matched that of the 666 first-cohort repertoires, a later analysis reported. Study-level points and caveats: Among TCR beta chains, those listed as cytomegalovirus-associated numbered 164. Confirmation was obtained in vitro that a few CMV-associated chains are specific for CMV antigens.

The table came from immunoSEQ multiplex PCR; TCRdb's copy has only in-frame clones and leaves some out. The sample has 65,000 to 75,000 clones; 94% are singletons. This receptor was identified in a man aged 18 to 29 in good health and CMV-seropositive. The specimen sequenced was PBMCs. The V gene is TRBV9, the J gene TRBJ2-3; TRBD2 agrees at 10 bases. The CDR3 here is CASSVGGSGRFADTQYF. For the CDR3, the DNA is TGTGCCAGCAGCGTAGGGGGTAGCGGGAGGTTCGCAGATACGCAGTATTTT.